The 18 T cell receptor beta chains below come from one sample, sequenced in a study of blood T cell repertoires in COVID-19. Profiled with immunoSEQ multiplex PCR; TCRdb holds only in-frame clones, not every one. The repertoire holds under 200,000 clones, with 83% as singletons. Sample: peripheral blood. The receptor set was obtained from a woman aged 70-85 years who had recovered from COVID-19.

The chain employs TRBV28 and TRBJ1-2; D is unclear. The ends were cut back, 8 bases at V and 3 bases at J, with 13 bases in the middle. This CDR3 spans 13 amino acids. Germline loops: CDR1 MDHEN, CDR2 SYDVKM. CDR3 coding DNA: TGTGCCAGCGTTACCCAGCAGGACTATGGCTACACCTTC. Translation gives CASVTQQDYGYTF.

The V gene is TRBV7-3, the J gene TRBJ1-5; TRBD1 agrees at 7 bases. The CDR3 loop spans 13 amino acids. With V trimmed by 5 bases and J by 9 bases, 7 bases remained unmatched. Germline V gives CDR1 SGHTA, CDR2 FQGTGA. The CDR3 DNA reads as TGTGCCAGCAGCGGACAGGCCGGATCGCCCCAGCATTTT. Translation gives CASSGQAGSPQHF.

V is TRBV7-2 and J is TRBJ2-2, with a possible D match to TRBD1 (5 bases). V lost 5 bases to trimming and J lost 5 bases, with 9 bases between them. Germline loops: CDR1 SGHTA, CDR2 FQGNSA. This CDR3 comprises 13 residues. The CDR3 spells CASSTRQTGELFF. DNA of the CDR3: TGTGCCAGCAGCACCCGACAGACCGGGGAGCTGTTTTTT. The variable domain in full, completed from reference TRBV7-2 and TRBJ2-2, reads GAGVSQSPSNKVTEKGKDVELRCDPISGHTALYWYRQSLGQGLEFLIYFQGNSAPDKSGLPSDRFSAERTGGSVSTLTIQRTQQEDSAVYLCASSTRQTGELFFGEGSRLTVL.

V usage is TRBV3-1 (or the pseudogene TRBV3-2) and J usage is TRBJ2-7, with TRBD2 matching over 10 bases. Germline V gene lookup returns CDR1 LGHDT and CDR2 YNNKEL (reference sequence). The CDR3 has 16 residues. Trimming removed 1 base from V and 4 bases from J; junction bases left unmatched: 7. The chain's CDR3 is CASSQGLAGAGYEQYF. DNA of the CDR3: TGTGCCAGCAGCCAAGGGCTAGCGGGAGCGGGGTACGAGCAGTACTTC.

This chain links TRBV7-9 with TRBJ2-6; 7 bases align to TRBD1. The V and J ends lost 11 bases and 2 bases, in that order; junction bases with no gene match: 3. Germline-derived CDR1 and CDR2 are SEHNR and FQNEAQ (reference sequence). This CDR3 is 13 amino acids long. CDR3 nucleotides: TGTGCCCAGGGGGATCCTGGGGCCAACGTCCTGACTTTC. Protein product: CAQGDPGANVLTF.

This sequence joins TRBV28 and TRBJ2-5; 7 bases are a match to TRBD1. The ends lost 10 bases at V and 0 bases at J; junction bases unmatched: 11. This CDR3 is 15 amino acids long. Germline CDR1 MDHEN, CDR2 SYDVKM. The CDR3 loop reads CATQGGQWYQETQYF. CDR3 nucleotides: TGTGCCACCCAAGGGGGACAGTGGTACCAAGAGACCCAGTACTTC.

The V call is TRBV3-1 (or the pseudogene TRBV3-2), the J call TRBJ2-7; 8 bases are a match to TRBD1. From germline, CDR1 is LGHDT and CDR2 YNNKEL (reference sequence). The CDR3 spans 13 residues. The trim removed 2 bases at V and 4 bases at J, leaving 1 base unmatched. This CDR3 reads CASSQRTGYEQYF. CDR3 in DNA: TGTGCCAGCAGCCAACGGACAGGGTACGAGCAGTACTTC.

This sequence joins TRBV27 and TRBJ2-7; tentatively, D is TRBD1 (5 bases). Trimming left V 0 bases short and J 1 base short, with 10 bases between. The CDR3 extends over 15 amino acids. In germline, CDR1 is MNHEY, CDR2 SMNVEV (reference sequence). CDR3 protein: CASSLSRQTSYEQYF. The CDR3, as DNA: TGTGCCAGCAGTTTATCGCGACAGACATCCTACGAGCAGTACTTC.

The chain uses TRBV19 and TRBJ1-2; D unclear. V shed 8 bases and J shed 6 bases, with 16 bases lying between them. CDR3 length equals 13 residues. In germline, CDR1 is LNHDA, CDR2 SQIVND (reference sequence). The DNA for the CDR3 is TGTGCCAGTGGTTCTTCGATCAACAATGGCTACACCTTC. It specifies CASGSSINNGYTF. Looking up the rest from reference TRBV19 and TRBJ1-2 gives the full variable domain: DGGITQSPKYLFRKEGQNVTLSCEQNLNHDAMYWYRQDPGQGLRLIYYSQIVNDFQKGDIAEGYSVSREKKESFPLTVTSAQKNPTAFYLCASGSSINNGYTFGSGTRLTVV.

This clone showed up just a few times. The chain joins TRBV3-1 (or the pseudogene TRBV3-2) to TRBJ2-5; weak D call: TRBD1 (6 bases). There are 15 residues in the CDR3. The ends were cut back, 1 base at V and 4 bases at J, with 13 bases in the middle. Germline V gives CDR1 LGHDT, CDR2 YNNKEL (reference sequence). CDR3: CASSQGAGAPETQYF. In DNA form, the CDR3 reads TGTGCCAGCAGCCAAGGGGCAGGGGCCCCAGAGACCCAGTACTTC.

The rearrangement uses TRBV27 and TRBJ1-1; D may be TRBD1 (5 bases). Germline V lookup: CDR1 MNHEY, CDR2 SMNVEV (reference sequence). V lost 4 bases to trimming and J lost 3 bases, with 15 bases between them. The CDR3 consists of 15 residues. CDR3 sequence: CASSSLGGVHTEAFF. CDR3 nucleotide sequence: TGTGCCAGCAGTTCCCTCGGGGGGGTGCACACTGAAGCTTTCTTT.

The gene calls are TRBV3-1 (or the pseudogene TRBV3-2) and TRBJ1-4; D remains unclear. The CDR3 runs 13 residues. Germline V CDR1 and CDR2: LGHDT, YNNKEL (reference sequence). V lost 2 bases to trimming and J lost 8 bases, with 9 bases between them. CDR3 nucleotide sequence: TGTGCCAGCAGCCAACACCCGGTGGAAAAACTGTTTTTT. This translates into CASSQHPVEKLFF.

CDR3 in DNA: TGTGCCAGCAGTTTATTGTCCTTTCGGGGGACCTCTGGAAACACCATATATTTT. Encoded protein: CASSLLSFRGTSGNTIYF. The chain is built from TRBV28 and TRBJ1-3, with D possibly TRBD1 on 5 matching bases. Trimming stripped 1 base from V and 0 bases from J, with 16 bases between. The CDR3 has 18 residues. Per germline, CDR1 MDHEN and CDR2 SYDVKM.

V is TRBV7-9 and J is TRBJ1-2, with 7 bases fitting TRBD1. Germline-derived CDR1 and CDR2 are SEHNR and FQNEAQ (reference sequence). The CDR3 runs to 15 residues. Losses at the gene ends were 1 base for V and 6 bases for J; bases not matched to a gene: 8. Here the CDR3 DNA reads TGTGCCAGCAGCTTAGACCGACAGGGTGGTGATGGCTACACCTTC. Translating gives CASSLDRQGGDGYTF.

This chain uses TRBV19 with TRBJ2-7, with a possible D match to TRBD2 (5 bases). CDR3 size: 14 residues. The V end lost 3 bases, the J end lost 3 bases, and 12 bases lay between the germline ends. Germline CDR1 reads LNHDA; CDR2 reads SQIVND (reference sequence). This CDR3 reads CASSIGVANYEQYF. CDR3 bases: TGTGCCAGTAGTATTGGAGTAGCGAACTACGAGCAGTACTTC.

A note on this clone: Other DNA sequences in this sample translate to the same CDR3. The J gene is TRBJ2-7, the V gene TRBV30, with D possibly matching TRBD1 (6 bases). V dropped 4 bases and J dropped 2 bases, with 6 bases sitting between them. Germline V lookup: CDR1 GTSNPN, CDR2 SVGIG (reference sequence). The CDR3 length is 11 residues. CDR3 in DNA: TGTGCCTGGACAGGGGCCTACGAGCAGTACTTC. Its protein is CAWTGAYEQYF.

The chain carries TRBV28 and TRBJ2-7; 8 nucleotides line up with TRBD2. The CDR3 totals 14 residues. The ends lost 3 bases at V and 6 bases at J; junction bases unmatched: 7. Germline V gene data show CDR1 as MDHEN and CDR2 as SYDVKM. The CDR3 DNA sequence: TGTGCCAGCAGTTTTGGTGGGAGCGGGGGCGAGCAGTACTTC. Protein product: CASSFGGSGGEQYF.

This chain uses TRBV6-5 with TRBJ2-2; 9 nucleotides agree with TRBD2. There are 16 residues in the CDR3. CDR1 and CDR2 from the germline V gene are MNHEY and SVGAGI. V shed 1 base, J shed 4 bases, and the junction held 4 bases outside the gene matches. CDR3 nucleotides: TGTGCCAGCAGTTACTACGGCGGGAGGGGCACCGGGGAGCTGTTTTTT. It specifies CASSYYGGRGTGELFF.